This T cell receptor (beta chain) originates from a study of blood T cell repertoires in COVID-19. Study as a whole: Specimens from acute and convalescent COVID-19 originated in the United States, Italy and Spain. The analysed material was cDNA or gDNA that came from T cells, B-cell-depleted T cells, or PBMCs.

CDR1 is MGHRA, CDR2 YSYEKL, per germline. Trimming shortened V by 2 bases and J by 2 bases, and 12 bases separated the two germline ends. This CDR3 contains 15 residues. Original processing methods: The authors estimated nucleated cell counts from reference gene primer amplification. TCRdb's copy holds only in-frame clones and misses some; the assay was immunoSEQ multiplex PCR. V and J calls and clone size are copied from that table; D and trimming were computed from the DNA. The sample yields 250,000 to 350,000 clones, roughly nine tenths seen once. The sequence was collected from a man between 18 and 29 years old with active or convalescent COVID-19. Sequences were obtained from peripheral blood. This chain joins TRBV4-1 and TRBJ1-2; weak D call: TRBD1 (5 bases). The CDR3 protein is CASSQKIAGNYGYTF. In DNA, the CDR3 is TGCGCCAGCAGCCAAAAGATTGCAGGGAACTATGGCTACACCTTC.